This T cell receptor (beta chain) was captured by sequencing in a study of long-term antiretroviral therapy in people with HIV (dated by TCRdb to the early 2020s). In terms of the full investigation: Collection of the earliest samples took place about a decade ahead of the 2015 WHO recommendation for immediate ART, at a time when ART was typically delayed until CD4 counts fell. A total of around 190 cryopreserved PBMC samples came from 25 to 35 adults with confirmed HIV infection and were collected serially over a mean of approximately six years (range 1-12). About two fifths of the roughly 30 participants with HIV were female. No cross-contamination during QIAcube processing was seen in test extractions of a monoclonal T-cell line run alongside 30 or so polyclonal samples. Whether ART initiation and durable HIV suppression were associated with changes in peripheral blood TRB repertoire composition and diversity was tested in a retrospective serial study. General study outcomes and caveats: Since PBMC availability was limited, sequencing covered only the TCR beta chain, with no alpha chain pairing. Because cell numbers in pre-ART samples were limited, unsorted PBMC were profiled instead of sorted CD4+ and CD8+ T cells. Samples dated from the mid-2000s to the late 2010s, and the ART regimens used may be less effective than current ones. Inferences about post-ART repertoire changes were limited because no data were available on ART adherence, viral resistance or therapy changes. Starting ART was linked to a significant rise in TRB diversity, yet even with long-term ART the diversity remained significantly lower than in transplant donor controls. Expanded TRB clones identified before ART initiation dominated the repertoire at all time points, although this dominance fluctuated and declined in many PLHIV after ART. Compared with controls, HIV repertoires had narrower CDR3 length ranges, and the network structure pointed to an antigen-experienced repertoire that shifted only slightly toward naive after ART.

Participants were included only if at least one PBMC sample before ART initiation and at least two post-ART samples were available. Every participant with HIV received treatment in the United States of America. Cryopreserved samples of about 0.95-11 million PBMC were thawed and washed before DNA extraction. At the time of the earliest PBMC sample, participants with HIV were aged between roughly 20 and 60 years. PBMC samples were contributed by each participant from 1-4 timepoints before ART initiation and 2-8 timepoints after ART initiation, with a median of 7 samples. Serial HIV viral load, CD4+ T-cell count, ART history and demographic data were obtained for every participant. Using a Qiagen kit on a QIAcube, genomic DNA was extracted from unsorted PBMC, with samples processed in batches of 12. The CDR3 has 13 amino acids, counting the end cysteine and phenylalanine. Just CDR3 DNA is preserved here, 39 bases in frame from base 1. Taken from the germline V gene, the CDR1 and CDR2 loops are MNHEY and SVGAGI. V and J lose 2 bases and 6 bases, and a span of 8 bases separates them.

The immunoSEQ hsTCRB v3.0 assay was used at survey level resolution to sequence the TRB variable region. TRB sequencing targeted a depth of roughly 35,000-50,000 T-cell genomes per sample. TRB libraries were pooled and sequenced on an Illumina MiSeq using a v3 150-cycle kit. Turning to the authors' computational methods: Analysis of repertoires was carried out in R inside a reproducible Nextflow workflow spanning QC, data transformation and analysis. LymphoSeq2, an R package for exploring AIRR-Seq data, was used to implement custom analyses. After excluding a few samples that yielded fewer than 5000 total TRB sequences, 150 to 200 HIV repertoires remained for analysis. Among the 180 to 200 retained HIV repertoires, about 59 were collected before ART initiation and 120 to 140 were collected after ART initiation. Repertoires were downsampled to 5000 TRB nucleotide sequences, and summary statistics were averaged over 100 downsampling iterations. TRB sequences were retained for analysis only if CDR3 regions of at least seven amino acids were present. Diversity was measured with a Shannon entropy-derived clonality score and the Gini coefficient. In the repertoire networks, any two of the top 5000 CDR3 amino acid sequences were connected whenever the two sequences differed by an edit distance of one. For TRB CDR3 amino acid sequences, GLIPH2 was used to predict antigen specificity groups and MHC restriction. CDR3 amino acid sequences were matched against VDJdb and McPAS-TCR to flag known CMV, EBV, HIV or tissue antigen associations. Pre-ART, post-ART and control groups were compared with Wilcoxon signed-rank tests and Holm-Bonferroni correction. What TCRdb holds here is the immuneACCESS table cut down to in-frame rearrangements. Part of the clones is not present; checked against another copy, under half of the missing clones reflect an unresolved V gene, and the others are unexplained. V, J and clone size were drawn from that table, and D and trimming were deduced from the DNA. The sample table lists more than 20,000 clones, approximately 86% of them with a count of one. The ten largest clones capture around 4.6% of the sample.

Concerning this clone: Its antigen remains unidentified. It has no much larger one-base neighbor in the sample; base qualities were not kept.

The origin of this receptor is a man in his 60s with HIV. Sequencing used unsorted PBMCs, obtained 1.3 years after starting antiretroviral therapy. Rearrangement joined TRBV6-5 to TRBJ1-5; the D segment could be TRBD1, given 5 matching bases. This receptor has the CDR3 CASSYEGSQPQHF. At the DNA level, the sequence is TGTGCCAGCAGTTACGAGGGGTCTCAGCCCCAGCATTTT.